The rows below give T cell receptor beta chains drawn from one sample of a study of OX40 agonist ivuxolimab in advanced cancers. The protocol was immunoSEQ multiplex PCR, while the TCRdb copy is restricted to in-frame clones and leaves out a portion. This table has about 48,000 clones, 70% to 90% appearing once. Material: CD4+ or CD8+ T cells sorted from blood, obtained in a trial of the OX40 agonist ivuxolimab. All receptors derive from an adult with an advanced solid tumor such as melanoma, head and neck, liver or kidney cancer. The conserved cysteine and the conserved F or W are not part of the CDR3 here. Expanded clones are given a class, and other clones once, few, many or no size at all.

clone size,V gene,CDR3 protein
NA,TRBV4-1,ASSLRSGSLTDTQY
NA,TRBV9,ASSGSSVDTQY
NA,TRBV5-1,ASSLLRPGMNEQF
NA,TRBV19,ASSPRGGSFGGAYNEQF
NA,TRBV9,ASSVEAGGPYEQY
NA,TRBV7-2,ASSFSPSSYEQY
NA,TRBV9,ASSQGWGTTGELF
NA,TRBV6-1,ASSTSGGARQPQH
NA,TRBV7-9,ASSPRQGAGDTEAF
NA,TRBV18,ASSPAGGNEQF
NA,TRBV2,ASTRPGQVTEQF
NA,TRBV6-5,ASTGTSGSYEQY
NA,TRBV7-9,ASSFTQNTEAF
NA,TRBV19,ASSAPGPEAF
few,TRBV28,ASSLTSRHTGELF
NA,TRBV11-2,ASRKPGQPINYGYT